One and the same sample provided the 17 T cell receptor beta chains below, sequenced in a study of blood T cell repertoires in COVID-19. Repertoires were generated with immunoSEQ multiplex PCR, while TCRdb's copy carries only in-frame clones and drops some. The sample includes around 100,000 clones, approximately 62% seen only once; the top ten take about 5.9%. Sequencing was performed on peripheral blood. The receptors derive from an older man with acute or convalescent COVID-19.

J is TRBJ2-7 and V is TRBV5-3, with TRBD1 matching over 9 bases. TRBV5-3 is filed as an ORF, its function uncertain. The length of the CDR3 is 15 residues. Trimming removed 4 bases from V and 2 bases from J; junction bases left unmatched: 7. The CDR3 bases are TGTGCCAGAAGCCACCGGGACAGGGAGCCCTACGAGCAGTACTTC. This encodes CARSHRDREPYEQYF.

The chain links TRBV5-1 to TRBJ1-5, with D possibly TRBD1 on 5 matching bases. Germline lookup yields CDR1 SGHRS and CDR2 YFSETQ. The ends were cut back, 2 bases at V and 2 bases at J, with 8 bases in the middle. CDR3 length equals 14 residues. The DNA for the CDR3 is TGCGCCAGCAGCTTAGGGGATGGCAATCAGCCCCAGCATTTT. Protein product: CASSLGDGNQPQHF.

This clone is termed medium-sized. DNA of the CDR3: TGTGCCAGCAGTCAGGTTACAGGGCAGGACTACGAGCAGTACTTC. As protein: CASSQVTGQDYEQYF. This chain links TRBV6-2 or TRBV6-3 with TRBJ2-7; possible D gene TRBD1, 6 bases. Germline V gives CDR1 MNHEY, CDR2 SVGEGT. The CDR3 contains 15 residues. V gave up 5 bases and J gave up 3 bases, with 17 bases separating them.

The rearrangement joins TRBV3-1 (or the pseudogene TRBV3-2) to TRBJ1-4, with D unclear. V gave up 10 bases and J gave up 4 bases, with 13 bases separating them. This CDR3 has 13 amino acids. Germline V CDR1 and CDR2: LGHDT, YNNKEL (reference sequence). Written as DNA, the CDR3 is TGTGCCACTCGTCCAAGCGGTAATGAAAAACTGTTTTTT. As protein: CATRPSGNEKLFF.

The chain joins TRBV4-3 to TRBJ1-1; D uncertain. The CDR3 length is 14 residues. Germline V gene data show CDR1 as LGHNA and CDR2 as YSLEER. With 3 bases removed from V and 1 base from J, the gap between germline ends came to 9 bases. For the CDR3, the DNA is TGCGCCAGCAGCCAGGAAGCGTGGAACACTGAAGCTTTCTTT. Translation gives CASSQEAWNTEAFF.

The rearrangement uses TRBV5-1 and TRBJ1-2; D is perhaps TRBD1 (6 bases). V was clipped by 4 bases and J by 7 bases, with 14 bases between them. Germline CDR1 is SGHRS and CDR2 is YFSETQ. This CDR3 has 13 residues. The CDR3 spells CASSRSGVSGYTF. In nucleotides, the CDR3 is TGCGCCAGCAGCCGCTCAGGGGTCAGTGGCTACACCTTC.

This chain uses TRBV4-3 with TRBJ2-3; weak D call: TRBD2 (6 bases). From germline, CDR1 is LGHNA and CDR2 YSLEER. The CDR3 has 15 amino acids. V shed 0 bases and J shed 3 bases, with 10 bases lying between them. The CDR3 coding sequence is TGCGCCAGCAGCCAAGAGCGGGAAGGGACAGATACGCAGTATTTT. As protein: CASSQEREGTDTQYF.

CDR3 amino acids: CATSDSLSEQFF. CDR3 bases: TGTGCCACCAGTGATTCCCTCAGTGAGCAGTTCTTC. The V gene is TRBV24-1, the J gene TRBJ2-1; D is unclear. This CDR3 has 12 residues. V lost 2 bases, J lost 9 bases, and 7 bases lay in between. The germline gives CDR1 KGHDR, CDR2 SFDVKD.

The V gene is TRBV12-3 or TRBV12-4, the J gene TRBJ1-5; D uncertain. The CDR3 sequence is 12 residues long. Trimming left V 6 bases short and J 6 bases short, with 9 bases between. The CDR3 DNA sequence: TGTGCCAGCAGCCCCGGAGTTCAGCCCCAGCATTTT. As protein: CASSPGVQPQHF.

This clone was picked up a small number of times. The chain uses TRBV7-9 and TRBJ1-6, with 9 bases lining up with TRBD1. This CDR3 spans 14 amino acids. Germline lookup yields CDR1 SEHNR and CDR2 FQNEAQ (reference sequence). V lost 5 bases, J lost 8 bases, and 4 bases stayed unmatched. CDR3 protein: CASSPDRGYSPLHF. CDR3 nucleotides: TGTGCCAGCAGCCCGGACAGGGGATATTCACCCCTCCACTTT.

The CDR3, as DNA: TGTGCCAGCAGTTTATCTTATGGGACAGGGACCCCCAATGAGCAGTTCTTC. Amino acid sequence: CASSLSYGTGTPNEQFF. V is TRBV28 and J is TRBJ2-1, with 9 bases identical to TRBD1. V lost 1 base and J lost 6; bases outside the gene matches: 10. In germline, CDR1 is MDHEN, CDR2 SYDVKM. The CDR3 contains 17 residues.

The chain joins TRBV10-2 to TRBJ2-1, with TRBD1 matching over 9 bases. The CDR3 is made up of 15 amino acids. The V gene end was trimmed by 10 bases and the J gene end by 5 bases; junction bases not matched to a gene: 12. The germline V gene has CDR1 WSHSY and CDR2 SAAADI. The CDR3 sequence is CAITTQGAKDNEQFF. CDR3 in DNA: TGCGCCATCACCACACAGGGGGCTAAGGACAATGAGCAGTTCTTC.

This rearrangement joins TRBV11-3 to TRBJ1-1; maybe TRBD1 (5 bases). Trimming took 3 bases from V and 3 from J, leaving 14 bases between them. Germline values: CDR1 SGHNT, CDR2 YENEEA. This CDR3 region has 15 residues. CDR3 region: CASSLGGGEHTEAFF. The CDR3 DNA follows: TGTGCCAGCAGCTTGGGGGGAGGGGAGCACACTGAAGCTTTCTTT.

This chain joins TRBV27 and TRBJ2-7, with TRBD2 matching 7 bases. V lost 3 bases and J lost 5; bases outside the gene matches: 10. CDR3 length: 15 residues. Germline V gene data show CDR1 as MNHEY and CDR2 as SMNVEV (reference sequence). CDR3 amino acids: CASSFEKRGTDEQYF. CDR3 nucleotide sequence: TGTGCCAGCAGTTTTGAGAAGCGGGGAACGGACGAGCAGTACTTC.

The chain is built from TRBV19 and TRBJ2-1; 10 positions agree with TRBD2. The V and J ends lost 6 bases and 7 bases, in that order; junction bases with no gene match: 3. CDR3 length: 13 residues. Germline V CDR1 and CDR2: LNHDA, SQIVND (reference sequence). The CDR3 region is CASRPGLANEQFF. The CDR3 coding sequence is TGTGCCAGTAGGCCGGGACTAGCGAATGAGCAGTTCTTC. Looking up the rest from reference TRBV19 and TRBJ2-1 gives the full variable domain: DGGITQSPKYLFRKEGQNVTLSCEQNLNHDAMYWYRQDPGQGLRLIYYSQIVNDFQKGDIAEGYSVSREKKESFPLTVTSAQKNPTAFYLCASRPGLANEQFFGPGTRLTVL.

About this clone: Other DNA variants within this sample encode the same CDR3. The V and J genes are TRBV3-1 (or the pseudogene TRBV3-2) and TRBJ2-2, with a weak D call TRBD1 (6 bases). V lost 1 base, J lost 4 bases, and 10 bases lay in between. This CDR3 contains 15 residues. Germline-derived CDR1 and CDR2 are LGHDT and YNNKEL (reference sequence). CDR3 DNA: TGTGCCAGCAGCCAAGGCACAGGGATCACCGGGGAGCTGTTTTTT. Protein: CASSQGTGITGELFF.

The rearrangement links TRBV10-3 to TRBJ1-6, with D unclear. Germline V gives CDR1 ENHRY, CDR2 SYGVKD. This CDR3 is built from 17 residues. V was cut by 0 bases and J by 3 bases, with 12 bases left in between. CDR3 DNA: TGTGCCATCAGTGAGTCGATTACAGATCGCTATAATTCACCCCTCCACTTT. Protein sequence: CAISESITDRYNSPLHF.